Listed below are T cell receptor beta chains from one sample, sequenced in a study of beta chain features in type 1 diabetes. Assay used: immunoSEQ multiplex PCR; TCRdb lists only in-frame clones, some missing. Here the sample spans more than 300,000 clones, roughly 8% being singletons. The source material was central memory CD4+ T cells from blood. The receptors were gathered from a woman aged 18-29 years in good health. Both conserved end residues are part of each CDR3. The order of the fields is D gene, J gene, V gene, clone size, CDR3 protein, CDR3 DNA. A D gene is named only where the DNA matches it firmly. Expanded clones get a size class; other rows say once, few or many, or leave the size out.

NA,TRBJ2-1,TRBV14,many,CASSPLASKGNEQFF,TGTGCCAGCAGCCCCCTAGCGTCTAAGGGCAATGAGCAGTTCTTC
TRBD2,TRBJ2-1,TRBV15,few,CATSRGVGASGSLRNEQFF,TGTGCCACCAGCAGAGGAGTAGGGGCTAGCGGGAGCCTTCGCAATGAGCAGTTCTTC
NA,TRBJ1-2,TRBV28,many,CASSKTRDGYTF,TGTGCCAGCAGTAAGACAAGGGATGGCTACACCTTC
TRBD1,TRBJ2-5,TRBV29-1,NA,CSVLLQGAQETQYF,TGCAGCGTATTGCTGCAGGGGGCCCAAGAGACCCAGTACTTC
NA,TRBJ2-3,TRBV5-1,NA,CASSLGLAISDTQYF,TGCGCCAGCAGCTTGGGATTAGCGATTTCAGATACGCAGTATTTT
NA,TRBJ1-4,TRBV29-1,NA,CSVVGAATNEKLFF,TGCAGCGTTGTAGGGGCGGCAACTAATGAAAAACTGTTTTTT
TRBD2,TRBJ2-1,TRBV28,few,CASKRVGLAVYNEQFF,TGTGCCAGCAAGAGGGTAGGGCTAGCGGTCTACAATGAGCAGTTCTTC
NA,TRBJ2-1,TRBV12-5,NA,CASGSGGEQFF,TGTGCTAGTGGTTCAGGCGGTGAGCAGTTCTTC
NA,TRBJ2-1,TRBV28,few,CASSLGRSNEQFF,TGTGCCAGCAGTTTAGGCAGGTCCAATGAGCAGTTCTTC
TRBD2,TRBJ2-7,TRBV29-1,few,CSADGTSGTDEQYF,TGCAGCGCTGACGGGACTAGCGGGACAGACGAGCAGTACTTC
TRBD2,TRBJ2-5,TRBV28,NA,CASSLASGGAETQYF,TGTGCCAGCAGTTTGGCTAGCGGGGGAGCGGAGACCCAGTACTTC
TRBD1,TRBJ2-1,TRBV29-1,few,CSATGGSYNEQFF,TGCAGCGCCACAGGGGGATCATACAATGAGCAGTTCTTC
NA,TRBJ2-5,TRBV7-6,once,CASSLNPPVNSIAETQYF,TGTGCCAGCAGCCTAAACCCCCCCGTCAACTCCATCGCGGAGACCCAGTACTTC
NA,TRBJ1-2,TRBV2,many,CASSVARVNYGYTF,TGTGCCAGCAGTGTAGCCAGGGTTAACTATGGCTACACCTTC
NA,TRBJ2-7,TRBV18,few,CASSPQARGGYEQYF,TGTGCCAGCTCACCACAGGCCAGGGGAGGATACGAGCAGTACTTC
NA,TRBJ2-5,TRBV6-5,few,CASSYGTQETQYF,TGTGCCAGCAGTTACGGAACCCAGGAAACCCAGTACTTC
NA,TRBJ1-1,TRBV7-9,NA,CASSLLAAEAFF,TGTGCCAGCAGCTTGTTGGCGGCTGAAGCTTTCTTT
NA,TRBJ1-1,TRBV2,NA,CASRKVQASKNTEAFF,TGTGCCAGCAGAAAGGTCCAGGCCTCAAAGAACACTGAAGCTTTCTTT
NA,TRBJ2-3,TRBV10-3,many,CAISDRVGTDTQYF,TGTGCCATCAGTGATAGGGTTGGCACAGATACGCAGTATTTT
TRBD2,TRBJ2-7,TRBV5-1,NA,CASRFSPGAGGRSSYEQYF,TGCGCCAGCAGATTCAGCCCTGGAGCGGGAGGGCGAAGCTCCTACGAGCAGTACTTC
NA,TRBJ1-1,TRBV5-6,NA,CASSSDNTEAFF,TGTGCCAGCAGCTCGGACAACACTGAAGCTTTCTTT
TRBD1,TRBJ2-3,TRBV6-5,NA,CASSYRDREDTQYF,TGTGCCAGCAGTTACCGGGACAGGGAAGATACGCAGTATTTT
NA,TRBJ1-5,TRBV7-9,few,CASSSINQPQHF,TGTGCCAGCAGCTCTATCAATCAGCCCCAGCATTTT
TRBD1,TRBJ1-1,TRBV18,NA,CASSPTDRATRTEAFF,TGTGCCAGCTCACCGACCGACAGGGCTACGCGGACTGAAGCTTTCTTT
TRBD1,TRBJ2-7,TRBV19,few,CASSPIYAHGTATYEQYF,TGTGCCAGTAGTCCTATATATGCCCATGGGACAGCAACCTACGAGCAGTACTTC
NA,TRBJ2-5,TRBV7-9,few,CASSLSAQETQYF,TGTGCCAGCAGCTTATCCGCGCAAGAGACCCAGTACTTC
NA,TRBJ1-1,TRBV29-1,few,CSVIGGALRTEAFF,TGCAGCGTCATTGGGGGGGCCCTCAGGACTGAAGCTTTCTTT
TRBD2,TRBJ2-5,TRBV27,NA,CASQSGGSETQYF,TGTGCCAGCCAGTCCGGGGGGTCGGAGACCCAGTACTTC
TRBD1,TRBJ1-1,TRBV19,NA,CASSRPGQGRIEAFF,TGTGCCAGTAGTAGACCGGGACAGGGCAGGATTGAAGCTTTCTTT
TRBD2,TRBJ2-2,TRBV28,few,CASSPHLAGSGELFF,TGTGCCAGCAGTCCCCACTTAGCGGGTTCCGGGGAGCTGTTTTTT
TRBD1,TRBJ1-3,TRBV2,few,CASSGQGAGNTIYF,TGTGCCAGCAGTGGACAGGGAGCTGGAAACACCATATATTTT
NA,TRBJ2-3,TRBV25-1,many,CASSDRVSTDTQYF,TGTGCCAGCAGTGATCGGGTTAGCACAGATACGCAGTATTTT
NA,TRBJ1-4,TRBV25-1,few,CASSEIGTPNEEKLFF,TGTGCCAGCAGTGAAATAGGGACGCCGAACGAGGAAAAACTGTTTTTT
TRBD2,TRBJ2-1,TRBV7-3,NA,CASSSTSVGEQFF,TGTGCCAGCAGCTCGACTAGCGTGGGTGAGCAGTTCTTC
TRBD2,TRBJ2-2,TRBV9,NA,CASSVSGSVTGELFF,TGTGCCAGCAGCGTTAGCGGGAGTGTCACCGGGGAGCTGTTTTTT
NA,TRBJ2-7,TRBV5-6,few,CASSRQNSYEQYF,TGTGCCAGCAGTAGGCAGAACTCCTACGAGCAGTACTTC
NA,TRBJ2-1,TRBV7-7,few,CASSPSGYEQFF,TGTGCTAGCAGCCCTTCTGGTTATGAGCAGTTCTTC
TRBD2,TRBJ2-5,TRBV2,NA,CASRLAAQEETQYF,TGTGCCAGCAGACTAGCGGCTCAGGAAGAGACCCAGTACTTC
NA,TRBJ1-1,TRBV7-2,few,CASSFQENTEAFF,TGTGCCAGCAGCTTCCAGGAAAACACTGAAGCTTTCTTT
TRBD2,TRBJ2-1,TRBV18,few,CASAPPGREWFHEQFF,TGTGCCAGCGCACCACCGGGGCGGGAGTGGTTCCATGAGCAGTTCTTC
NA,TRBJ2-7,TRBV5-1,NA,CASSLVPGPYEQYF,TGCGCCAGCAGCTTGGTCCCGGGGCCCTACGAGCAGTACTTC
TRBD2,TRBJ2-5,TRBV4-3,NA,CASSQQSGSGETQYF,TGCGCCAGCAGCCAACAAAGCGGGAGTGGGGAGACCCAGTACTTC
TRBD2,TRBJ2-7,TRBV6-1,NA,CASSRELAETYEQYF,TGTGCCAGCAGTCGTGAACTAGCGGAAACCTACGAGCAGTACTTC
NA,TRBJ2-1,TRBV5-1,many,CASSLSLGQGHLLGNEQFF,TGCGCCAGCAGCTTGTCCTTGGGGCAGGGTCATCTTCTCGGCAATGAGCAGTTCTTC
TRBD2,TRBJ2-5,TRBV18,few,CASSPTSGQETQYF,TGTGCCAGCTCACCAACTAGCGGACAAGAGACCCAGTACTTC
NA,TRBJ2-7,TRBV7-8,few,CASSRVWRTSYEQYF,TGTGCCAGCAGCCGAGTGTGGAGGACCTCCTACGAGCAGTACTTC
TRBD1,TRBJ2-5,TRBV5-1,few,CASRVSGGLETQYF,TGCGCCAGCAGGGTATCAGGGGGCCTGGAGACCCAGTACTTC
NA,TRBJ1-2,TRBV6-6,many,CASTVQYGYTF,TGTGCCAGTACGGTACAGTATGGCTACACCTTC
TRBD2,TRBJ2-5,TRBV7-3,NA,CASSQSPEREGPSRETQYF,TGTGCCAGCAGCCAATCGCCCGAGCGGGAGGGCCCTTCTCGAGAGACCCAGTACTTC
NA,TRBJ2-6,TRBV9,few,CASSVESSGANVLTF,TGTGCCAGCAGCGTCGAGAGCTCTGGGGCCAACGTCCTGACTTTC
NA,TRBJ2-2,TRBV15,NA,CATTELANTGELFF,TGTGCCACCACGGAACTAGCCAACACCGGGGAGCTGTTTTTT
NA,TRBJ2-7,TRBV25-1,NA,CASSGLGGVRKEQYF,TGTGCCAGCAGTGGCCTCGGTGGGGTTAGAAAAGAGCAGTACTTC
NA,TRBJ2-3,TRBV9,few,CASSVSISADTQYF,TGTGCCAGCAGCGTATCCATTTCCGCAGATACGCAGTATTTT
TRBD1,TRBJ1-2,TRBV28,few,CASGQVGGYTF,TGTGCCAGCGGACAGGTTGGTGGCTACACCTTC